Below, 13 T cell receptor beta chains from the same sample are listed, as sequenced in a study of cytomegalovirus exposure and HLA in healthy donors. The PCR employed 60 Vbeta primers together with 13 Jbeta primers. The method was immunoSEQ multiplex PCR; TCRdb's version includes in-frame clones alone and lacks a portion of them. The sample has around 140,000 clones, roughly 71% seen once. Sequenced material: PBMCs. These receptor sequences come from a woman aged 40 to 50 in good health and CMV-seronegative.

This clone appeared a few times. V is TRBV11-2 and J is TRBJ2-6; D may be TRBD2 (6 bases). CDR3 size: 18 residues. The V end lost 1 base, the J end lost 0 bases, and 13 bases lay between the germline ends. Germline CDR1 is SGHAT and CDR2 is FQNNGV. As DNA, the CDR3 is TGTGCCAGCAGCTTAGGTGGGGGGATACTCTCTGGGGCCAACGTCCTGACTTTC. Its protein product is CASSLGGGILSGANVLTF.

The gene calls are TRBV11-2 and TRBJ1-1, with D perhaps matching TRBD1 (5 bases). The germline CDR1 and CDR2 sequences are SGHAT and FQNNGV. V lost 5 bases, J lost 11 bases, and 24 bases lay in between. The CDR3 runs 15 residues. CDR3 in DNA: TGTGCCAGCAGCGCCGAAGAGGACAACTACTCAACGGCTTTCTTT. Amino acids: CASSAEEDNYSTAFF.

The J gene is TRBJ2-4, the V gene TRBV28, with D possibly matching TRBD1 (5 bases). The germline V gene encodes CDR1 MDHEN and CDR2 SYDVKM. V was clipped by 7 bases and J by 0 bases, with 13 bases between them. There are 15 residues in the CDR3. The CDR3, as DNA: TGTGCCAGCATCGACAGTCAGCTAGCCAAAAACATTCAGTACTTC. As protein: CASIDSQLAKNIQYF.

The chain has TRBV15 and TRBJ1-1; no reliable D call. V was trimmed by 2 bases and J by 5 bases, leaving 15 bases between them. The CDR3 contains 15 residues. Germline CDR1 and CDR2: LNHNV and YYDKDF (reference sequence). The CDR3 region has the DNA TGTGCCACCAGCAGATCCGGGCCATCGGGGACTGAAGCTTTCTTT. It is translated as CATSRSGPSGTEAFF.

The chain carries TRBV19 and TRBJ1-1; a weak D match, TRBD1 (5 bases). The germline CDR1 and CDR2 sequences are LNHDA and SQIVND (reference sequence). V was trimmed by 3 bases and J by 3 bases, leaving 20 bases between them. This CDR3 has 17 residues. The CDR3 loop reads CASSMIIAGNIDTEAFF. In nucleotides, the CDR3 is TGTGCCAGTAGTATGATCATCGCAGGGAATATCGACACTGAAGCTTTCTTT.

The V and J genes are TRBV5-6 and TRBJ1-4; TRBD1 might be the D (5 bases). V lost 2 bases, J lost 8 bases, and 22 bases lay in between. The CDR3 is 17 residues long. The germline gives CDR1 SGHDT, CDR2 YYEEEE. The CDR3 region has the DNA TGTGCCAGCAGCTTATGGGGTACGGGGGGATTACGGGAAAAACTGTTTTTT. This encodes CASSLWGTGGLREKLFF.

This rearrangement joins TRBV4-3 to TRBJ2-1, with TRBD1 as a possible D gene (5 bases). The CDR3 is 15 amino acids. The ends were cut back, 0 bases at V and 6 bases at J, with 12 bases in the middle. Per the germline V gene, CDR1 is LGHNA and CDR2 is YSLEER. The CDR3 reads CASSQEAWGVNEQFF. For the CDR3, the DNA is TGCGCCAGCAGCCAAGAGGCGTGGGGCGTCAATGAGCAGTTCTTC.

The chain uses TRBV29-1 and TRBJ1-1; D perhaps matches TRBD1 (5 bases). The V end was cut by 7 bases, the J end by 8 bases, with 14 bases between. Germline V gene lookup returns CDR1 SQVTM and CDR2 ANQGSEA. The CDR3 sequence is 11 residues long. The CDR3 DNA follows: TGCAGCGGGCGTGTGGGGGGAGAAGCTTTCTTT. Protein product: CSGRVGGEAFF.

The V and J genes are TRBV7-2 and TRBJ1-2, with 7 positions matching TRBD1. The germline V gene encodes CDR1 SGHTA and CDR2 FQGNSA. V lost 3 bases, J lost 4 bases, and 5 bases stayed unmatched. The CDR3 consists of 14 residues. This chain's CDR3 is CASSFPGGSYGYTF. CDR3 sequence (DNA): TGTGCCAGCAGCTTTCCAGGGGGAAGCTATGGCTACACCTTC.

The count of this clone is one. The chain couples TRBV7-6 to TRBJ1-1, with TRBD1 matching 7 bases. Germline assignment: CDR1 SGHVS and CDR2 FNYEAQ. This CDR3 is 15 amino acids long. V was clipped by 1 base and J by 4 bases; unmatched bases: 6. The CDR3 sequence is CASSLETGWSTEAFF. CDR3 nucleotides: TGTGCCAGCAGCTTAGAGACAGGGTGGAGCACTGAAGCTTTCTTT.

The genes are TRBV28 and TRBJ1-2; D possibly corresponds to TRBD1 (6 bases). The CDR3 is made up of 13 amino acids. CDR1 and CDR2 from the germline V gene are MDHEN and SYDVKM. V was shortened by 2 bases and J by 4 bases, with 8 bases between the two germline ends. This CDR3 reads CASSLTRGYGYTF. DNA of the CDR3: TGTGCCAGCAGTTTAACCAGGGGCTATGGCTACACCTTC.

The rearrangement links TRBV7-3 to TRBJ2-1; 12 nucleotides match TRBD2. The J segment lost 5 bases and the V segment lost 6 bases, leaving 5 bases of the junction unmatched. This CDR3 is 15 amino acids long. Germline V lookup: CDR1 SGHTA, CDR2 FQGTGA. This CDR3 is CASSRTSGDHNEQFF. Written as DNA, the CDR3 is TGTGCCAGCAGTCGGACTAGCGGGGATCACAATGAGCAGTTCTTC.

The V gene is TRBV5-6, the J gene TRBJ1-1; tentative D call: TRBD1 (6 bases). This CDR3 contains 16 residues. Trimming removed 2 bases from V and 0 bases from J, with 14 bases in between. Germline V gene data show CDR1 as SGHDT and CDR2 as YYEEEE. CDR3 loop: CASSFLITGMNTEAFF. The CDR3, as DNA: TGTGCCAGCAGCTTTCTAATTACAGGGATGAACACTGAAGCTTTCTTT.